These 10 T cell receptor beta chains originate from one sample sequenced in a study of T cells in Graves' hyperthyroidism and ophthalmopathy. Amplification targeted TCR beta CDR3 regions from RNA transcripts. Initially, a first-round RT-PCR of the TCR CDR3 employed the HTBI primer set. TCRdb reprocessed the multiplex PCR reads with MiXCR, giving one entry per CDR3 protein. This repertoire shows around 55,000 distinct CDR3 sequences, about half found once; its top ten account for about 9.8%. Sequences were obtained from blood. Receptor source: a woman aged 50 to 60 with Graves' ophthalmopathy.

CDR3 sequence reads: CSATRDRGLDEQYF. The CDR3 region has the DNA TGCAGTGCTACCCGGGACAGGGGGCTCGACGAGCAGTACTTC. This chain joins TRBV20-1 and TRBJ2-7; TRBD1 agrees at 12 bases. In germline, CDR1 is DFQATT, CDR2 SNEGSKA (reference sequence). The CDR3 consists of 14 residues. After removal of 4 bases from V and 5 bases from J, the junction contained 6 bases not matched to a gene.

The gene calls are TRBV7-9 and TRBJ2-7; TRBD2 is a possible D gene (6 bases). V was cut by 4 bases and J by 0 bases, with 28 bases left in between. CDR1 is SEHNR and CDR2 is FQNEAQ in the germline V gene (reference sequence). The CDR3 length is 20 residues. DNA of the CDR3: TGTGCCAGCAGCTCGCGGGCCACAGGAGGGGAATGGGGGATCTCCTACGAGCAGTACGTC. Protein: CASSSRATGGEWGISYEQYV.

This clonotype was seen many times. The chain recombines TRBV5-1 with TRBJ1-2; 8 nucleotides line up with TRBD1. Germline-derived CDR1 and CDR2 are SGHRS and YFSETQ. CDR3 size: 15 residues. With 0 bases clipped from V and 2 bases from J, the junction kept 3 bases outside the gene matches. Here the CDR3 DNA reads TGCGCCAGCAGCTTGGGGACAGGGCCGAACTATGGCTACACCTTC. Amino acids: CASSLGTGPNYGYTF. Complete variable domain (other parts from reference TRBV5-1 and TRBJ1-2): KAGVTQTPRYLIKTRGQQVTLSCSPISGHRSVSWYQQTPGQGLQFLFEYFSETQRNKGNFPGRFSGRQFSNSRSEMNVSTLELGDSALYLCASSLGTGPNYGYTFGSGTRLTVV.

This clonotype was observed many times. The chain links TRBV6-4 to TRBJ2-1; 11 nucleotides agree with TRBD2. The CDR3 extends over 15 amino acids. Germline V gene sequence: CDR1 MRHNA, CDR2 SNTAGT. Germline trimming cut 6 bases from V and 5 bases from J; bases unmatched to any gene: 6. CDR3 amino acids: CASSATSGGNNEQFF. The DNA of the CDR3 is TGTGCCAGCAGCGCAACTAGCGGGGGTAACAATGAGCAGTTCTTC.

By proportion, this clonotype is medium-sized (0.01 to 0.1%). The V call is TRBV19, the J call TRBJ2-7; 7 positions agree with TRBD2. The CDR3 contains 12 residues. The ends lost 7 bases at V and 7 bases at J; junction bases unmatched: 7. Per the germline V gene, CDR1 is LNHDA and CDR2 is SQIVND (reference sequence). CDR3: CASKAGVREQYF. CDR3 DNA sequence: TGTGCCAGTAAGGCGGGAGTAAGGGAGCAGTACTTC.

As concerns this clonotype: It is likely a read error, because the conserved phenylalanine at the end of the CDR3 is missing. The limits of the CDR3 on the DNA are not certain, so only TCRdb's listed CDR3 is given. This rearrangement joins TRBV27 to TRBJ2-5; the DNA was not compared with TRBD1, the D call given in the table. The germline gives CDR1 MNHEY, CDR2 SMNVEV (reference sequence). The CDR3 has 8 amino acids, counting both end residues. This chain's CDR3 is CASSSGVA.

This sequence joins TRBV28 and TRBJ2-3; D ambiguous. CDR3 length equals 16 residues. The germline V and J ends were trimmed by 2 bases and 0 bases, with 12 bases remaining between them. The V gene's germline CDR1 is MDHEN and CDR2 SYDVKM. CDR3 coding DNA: TGTGCCAGCAGTTTAACCGCAGGTCCTAGCACAGATACGCAGTATTTT. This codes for CASSLTAGPSTDTQYF.

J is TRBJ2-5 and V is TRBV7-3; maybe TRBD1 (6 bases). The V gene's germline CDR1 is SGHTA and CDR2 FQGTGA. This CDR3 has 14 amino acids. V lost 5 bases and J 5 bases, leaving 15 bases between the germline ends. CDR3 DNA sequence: TGTGCCAGCAGCCCAAGGGGGTGGGGGGAGACCCAGTACTTC. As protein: CASSPRGWGETQYF.

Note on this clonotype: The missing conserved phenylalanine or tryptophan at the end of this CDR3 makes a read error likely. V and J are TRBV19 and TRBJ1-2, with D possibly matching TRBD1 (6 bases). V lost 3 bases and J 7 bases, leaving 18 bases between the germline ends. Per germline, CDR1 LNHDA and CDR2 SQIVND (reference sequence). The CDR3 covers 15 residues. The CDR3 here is CASSIPGQGLFGYTL. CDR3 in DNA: TGTGCCAGTAGTATCCCGGGGCAGGGGCTCTTTGGCTACACCCTC.

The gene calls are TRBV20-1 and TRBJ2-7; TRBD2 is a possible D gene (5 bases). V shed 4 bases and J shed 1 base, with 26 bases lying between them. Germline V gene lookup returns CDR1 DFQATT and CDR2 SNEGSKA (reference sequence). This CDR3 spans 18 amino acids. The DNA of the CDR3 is TGCAGTGCTAAAGATCGGTCTAGAGGGCTTGCCAGGTCCTACGAGCAGTACTTC. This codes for CSAKDRSRGLARSYEQYF.